This TCR beta chain was captured by sequencing in a study of CD8+ T cells in alopecia areata. RNA was extracted and reverse transcribed into cDNA as the sequencing template. Using immunoSEQ multiplex PCR, the repertoire was profiled, and TCRdb retains in-frame clones only, with some absent. The table includes hundreds of thousands of clones, approximately 61% detected once. Source: CD4+ T cells sorted from blood, taken at week 0. The TCR was taken from a human donor with alopecia areata.

In DNA form, the CDR3 reads TGTGCCAGCAGTACAAACAGGGGGCAAGACGGCTACACCTTC. Protein sequence: CASSTNRGQDGYTF. The chain joins TRBV6-5 to TRBJ1-2; TRBD1 matches at 9 bases. From germline, CDR1 is MNHEY and CDR2 SVGAGI. The J segment lost 8 bases and the V segment lost 5 bases, leaving 9 bases of the junction unmatched. The CDR3 spans 14 residues.